This entry describes one TCR beta chain. Other DNA sequences from this sample encode an identical CDR3 as well. Authors' analysis steps: Amplifying reference gene primers gave estimates of nucleated cell counts. Measured with immunoSEQ multiplex PCR; TCRdb has only the in-frame clones, and not every one. Clone size and the V and J calls come from that table; the DNA yielded D and trimming. The sample lists 200,000 to 250,000 clones; around 86% were seen once. The sample comes from a study of blood T cell repertoires in COVID-19. At the level of the study: Samples taken during acute and convalescent COVID-19 were collected in the United States, Italy and Spain. PBMCs, B-cell-depleted T cells, or T cells were the source of the cDNA or gDNA that made up the material.

The CDR3 loop spans 13 amino acids. Germline CDR1 and CDR2: SGHRS and YFSETQ. The junction had 6 bases not matched to a gene; V was cut back by 5 bases and J by 5 bases. This chain links TRBV5-1 with TRBJ2-5; 7 bases fit TRBD2. The sequence derives from a woman in her twenties or thirties who had recovered from COVID-19. Sequencing used peripheral blood. In nucleotides, the CDR3 is TGCGCCAGCAGTTCTCCCGGGGGGGAGACCCAGTACTTC. Its protein product is CASSSPGGETQYF. Supplemented by reference TRBV5-1 and TRBJ2-5, the full variable domain reads KAGVTQTPRYLIKTRGQQVTLSCSPISGHRSVSWYQQTPGQGLQFLFEYFSETQRNKGNFPGRFSGRQFSNSRSEMNVSTLELGDSALYLCASSSPGGETQYFGPGTRLLVL.